The 11 T cell receptor beta chains in this list originate from one sample, sequenced in a study of human T cells and chemical hapten exposure. Noted time point: patch test 2, 6 weeks after DPC sensitization. The treatment: therapeutic diphenylcyclopropenone sensitization with weekly scalp DPC. TCRdb itself ran the RACE reads through MiXCR, one entry per CDR3 protein. The table includes about 94,000 distinct CDR3 sequences, approximately 9.3% detected once. Sequencing used whole blood, obtained in connection with sensitization to the hapten diphenylcyclopropenone (DPC). These receptors were obtained from a woman aged 40 to 49 with alopecia areata. Some clones in this sample may be carry-over from other donors' samples.

The sample holds many counts of this clonotype. The V and J genes are TRBV7-6 and TRBJ2-5, with TRBD2 identical over 15 bases. Trimming at V came to 4 bases and at J to 4 bases, leaving 7 bases not matched to a gene. The CDR3 contains 17 residues. Per germline, CDR1 SGHVS and CDR2 FNYEAQ. The CDR3 reads CASSSGLAGGPTETQYF. The DNA of the CDR3 is TGTGCCAGCAGCTCCGGACTAGCGGGAGGGCCAACAGAGACCCAGTACTTC.

The chain employs TRBV28 and TRBJ1-5; 7 bases agree with TRBD1. Trimming took 5 bases from V and 5 from J; bases not matched to a gene: 9. In germline, CDR1 is MDHEN, CDR2 SYDVKM. The CDR3 has 15 residues. The CDR3 region is CASSPEAGGYQPQHF. CDR3 DNA: TGTGCCAGCAGTCCAGAGGCAGGGGGATATCAGCCCCAGCATTTT. Combining the CDR3 with reference TRBV28 and TRBJ1-5 gives the whole variable domain DVKVTQSSRYLVKRTGEKVFLECVQDMDHENMFWYRQDPGLGLRLIYFSYDVKMKEKGDIPEGYSVSREKKERFSLILESASTNQTSMYLCASSPEAGGYQPQHFGDGTRLSIL.

The sample holds a few counts of this clonotype. V and J are TRBV27 and TRBJ1-6; D remains unclear. Germline V gene data show CDR1 as MNHEY and CDR2 as SMNVEV (reference sequence). The V gene lost 3 bases and the J gene lost 6 bases, with 9 bases spanning the gap. This CDR3 contains 14 residues. Written as DNA, the CDR3 is TGTGCCAGCAGTTTCGGGATACCTAATTCACCCCTCCACTTT. Amino acid sequence: CASSFGIPNSPLHF.

This clonotype was seen repeatedly, ten times or more. CDR3 protein: CASSYNAGSSETQYF. CDR3 nucleotides: TGTGCCAGCAGTTACAATGCGGGGTCCAGTGAGACCCAGTACTTC. The gene calls are TRBV6-6 and TRBJ2-5; a possible D gene is TRBD2 (6 bases). V was pared by 2 bases and J by 5 bases, with 15 bases between. CDR1 and CDR2 from the germline V gene are MNHNY and SVGAGI (reference sequence). This CDR3 spans 15 amino acids.

This clonotype was picked up a small number of times. The chain employs TRBV20-1 and TRBJ2-7; D call uncertain. The CDR3 has 12 residues. V lost 6 bases, J lost 3 bases, and 12 bases lay in between. Germline V CDR1 and CDR2: DFQATT, SNEGSKA (reference sequence). The CDR3 nucleotides read TGCAGTGCGCCCCTAGTGGGCTACGAGCAGTACTTC. It translates to CSAPLVGYEQYF.

This clonotype appeared many times. The chain joins TRBV3-1 to TRBJ2-7; D possibly corresponds to TRBD2 (5 bases). CDR3 length equals 13 residues. Germline-derived CDR1 and CDR2 are LGHDT and YNNKEL (reference sequence). V gave up 1 base and J gave up 3 bases, with 7 bases separating them. CDR3 protein: CASSQASGYEQYF. DNA for the CDR3: TGTGCCAGCAGCCAAGCGAGCGGCTACGAGCAGTACTTC.

The V and J genes are TRBV2 and TRBJ2-3, with TRBD2 matching over 9 bases. This CDR3 has 15 amino acids. CDR1 is SNHLY, CDR2 FYNNEI, per germline. CDR3 residues: CARGETSGSTDTQYF. CDR3 nucleotide sequence: TGTGCGAGAGGGGAGACTAGCGGATCCACAGATACGCAGTATTTT.

In its sample, this clonotype was seen many times. The V and J genes are TRBV6-1 and TRBJ1-5; D gene unclear. The germline V gene has CDR1 MNHNS and CDR2 SASEGT. The CDR3 covers 12 residues. The V gene lost 7 bases and the J gene lost 8 bases, with 12 bases spanning the gap. The DNA for the CDR3 is TGTGCCAGCACCGGCTGGGGAGAGCCCCAGCATTTT. Its translation is CASTGWGEPQHF.

This clonotype has ten or more counts. The chain links TRBV12-3 or TRBV12-4 to TRBJ1-1, with a weak D call TRBD1 (5 bases). The CDR3 runs 15 residues. V was pared by 5 bases and J by 2 bases, with 15 bases between. The CDR3 spells CASSPPARGNTEAFF. CDR3 in DNA: TGTGCCAGCAGTCCCCCGGCACGGGGCAACACTGAAGCTTTCTTT.

The chain combines TRBV7-2 with TRBJ2-1, with D tentatively TRBD2 (6 bases). The V gene lost 2 bases and the J gene lost 5 bases, with 10 bases spanning the gap. The germline CDR1 and CDR2 sequences are SGHTA and FQGNSA. The CDR3 has 14 amino acids. DNA of the CDR3: TGTGCCAGCAGCTTACAGACTAGTAACAATGAGCAGTTCTTC. This sequence encodes CASSLQTSNNEQFF.

Many counts were recorded for this clonotype. The chain joins TRBV5-1 to TRBJ2-7; 9 bases are shared with TRBD1. CDR3 length: 14 amino acids. Germline assignment: CDR1 SGHRS and CDR2 YFSETQ. The junction had 9 bases not matched to a gene; V was cut back by 4 bases and J by 7 bases. Here the CDR3 reads CASSIGQGTGEQYF. The CDR3 DNA is TGCGCCAGCAGCATCGGACAGGGGACAGGGGAGCAGTACTTC.